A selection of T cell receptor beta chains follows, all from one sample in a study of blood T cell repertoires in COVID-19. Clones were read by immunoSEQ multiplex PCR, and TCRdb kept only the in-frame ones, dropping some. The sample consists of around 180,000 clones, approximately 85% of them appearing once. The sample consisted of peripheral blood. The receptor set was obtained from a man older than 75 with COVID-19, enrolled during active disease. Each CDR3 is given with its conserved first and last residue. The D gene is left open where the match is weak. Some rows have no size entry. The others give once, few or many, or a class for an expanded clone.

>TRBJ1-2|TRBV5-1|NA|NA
CASSSLKGRNYGYTF
TGCGCCAGCAGCTCCCTTAAGGGGAGGAACTATGGCTACACCTTC
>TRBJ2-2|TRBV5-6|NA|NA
CASSARGFTGELFF
TGTGCCAGCAGCGCCAGGGGTTTCACCGGGGAGCTGTTTTTT
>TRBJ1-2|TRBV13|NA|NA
CASSREGRWHGYTF
TGTGCCAGCTCACGGGAGGGACGCTGGCATGGCTACACCTTC
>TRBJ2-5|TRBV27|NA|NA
CASSSAGETQYF
TGTGCCAGCAGTTCCGCCGGGGAGACCCAGTACTTC
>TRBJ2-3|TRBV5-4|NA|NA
CASSRTSTDTQYF
TGTGCCAGCAGCAGGACTAGCACAGATACGCAGTATTTT
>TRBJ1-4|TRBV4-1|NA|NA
CASSQVRGMRNEKLFF
TGCGCCAGCAGCCAAGTTAGAGGGATGAGAAATGAAAAACTGTTTTTT
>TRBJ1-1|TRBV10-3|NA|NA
CAISAGGAGTEAFF
TGTGCCATCAGTGCTGGGGGGGCGGGCACTGAAGCTTTCTTT
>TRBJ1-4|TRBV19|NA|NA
CASSIDATAGSEKLFF
TGTGCCAGTAGTATAGATGCAACAGCCGGGAGTGAAAAACTGTTTTTT
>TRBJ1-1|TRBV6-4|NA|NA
CASSMTGNTEAFF
TGTGCCAGCTCCATGACAGGGAACACTGAAGCTTTCTTT
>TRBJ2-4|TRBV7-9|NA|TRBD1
CASSQDRGNIQYF
TGTGCCAGCAGCCAGGACAGGGGAAACATTCAGTACTTC
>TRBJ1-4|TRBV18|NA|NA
CASSPAGSDEKLFF
TGTGCCAGCTCACCAGCTGGGAGTGATGAAAAACTGTTTTTT
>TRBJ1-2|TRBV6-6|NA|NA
CASTGSRGETGYTF
TGTGCCAGCACGGGATCCCGTGGGGAGACCGGCTACACCTTC
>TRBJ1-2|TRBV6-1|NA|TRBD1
CASIIGQGTGYTF
TGTGCCAGCATCATCGGACAGGGAACTGGCTACACCTTC
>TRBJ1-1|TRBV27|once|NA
CASSLSRQTEAFF
TGTGCCAGCAGTTTATCGAGGCAGACTGAAGCTTTCTTT
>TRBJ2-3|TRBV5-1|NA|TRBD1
CASSPTDRVRAWYF
TGCGCCAGCAGCCCCACAGACAGGGTACGGGCCTGGTATTTT
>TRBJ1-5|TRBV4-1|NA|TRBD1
CASSFRDRVQPQHF
TGCGCCAGCAGCTTCCGGGACAGGGTACAGCCCCAGCATTTT
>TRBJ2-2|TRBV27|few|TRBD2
CASTRRSGAQFGELFF
TGTGCCAGCACCCGCCGTAGCGGGGCTCAATTCGGGGAGCTGTTTTTT
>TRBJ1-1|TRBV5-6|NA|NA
CASSRPGQSNTEAFF
TGTGCCAGCAGCCGACCGGGACAATCGAACACTGAAGCTTTCTTT
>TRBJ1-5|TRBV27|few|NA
CASSPRGQGPQHF
TGTGCCAGCAGCCCCCGTGGGCAGGGCCCCCAGCATTTT
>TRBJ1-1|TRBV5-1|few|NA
CASSSQGGTEAFF
TGCGCCAGCAGCTCCCAGGGTGGAACTGAAGCTTTCTTT
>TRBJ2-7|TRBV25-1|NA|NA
CASSPGTPEQYF
TGTGCCAGCAGTCCCGGGACTCCCGAGCAGTACTTC
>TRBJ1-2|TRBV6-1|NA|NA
CASSEARFAAGYGYTF
TGTGCCAGCAGTGAAGCGCGGTTTGCGGCCGGCTATGGCTACACCTTC
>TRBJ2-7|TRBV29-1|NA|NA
CSVGKDTYEQYF
TGCAGCGTTGGGAAGGACACCTACGAGCAGTACTTC
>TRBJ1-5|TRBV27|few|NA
CASSRGGGSNQPQHF
TGTGCCAGCAGTAGGGGGGGCGGGAGCAATCAGCCCCAGCATTTT
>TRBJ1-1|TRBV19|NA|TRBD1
CASSMIIGPGRGHTEAFF
TGTGCCAGTAGTATGATAATCGGTCCGGGCAGGGGGCATACTGAAGCTTTCTTT
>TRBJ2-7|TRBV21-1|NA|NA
CASIRRQNYEQYF
TGTGCCAGCATCCGAAGACAGAACTACGAGCAGTACTTC
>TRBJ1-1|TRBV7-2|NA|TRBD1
CASSSRDRGPEAFF
TGTGCCAGCAGCAGCCGGGACAGGGGACCTGAAGCTTTCTTT
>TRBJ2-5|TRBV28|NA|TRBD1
CASSLDRGPWYF
TGTGCCAGCAGTTTGGACAGGGGGCCCTGGTACTTC
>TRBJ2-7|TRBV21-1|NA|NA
CASNGGGEQYF
TGTGCCAGCAACGGGGGGGGCGAGCAGTACTTC
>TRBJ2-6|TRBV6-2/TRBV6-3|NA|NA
CASSRGGANVLTF
TGTGCCAGCAGTCGGGGTGGGGCCAACGTCCTGACTTTC
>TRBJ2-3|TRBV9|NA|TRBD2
CASSVGLAGGLMTDTQYF
TGTGCCAGCAGCGTTGGACTAGCGGGGGGGCTAATGACAGATACGCAGTATTTT
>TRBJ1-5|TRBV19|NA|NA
CASSIVQNSNQPQHF
TGTGCCAGTAGTATAGTCCAGAATAGCAATCAGCCCCAGCATTTT
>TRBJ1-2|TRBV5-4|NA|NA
CASSLNGGDYGYTF
TGTGCCAGCAGCTTGAACGGGGGGGACTATGGCTACACCTTC
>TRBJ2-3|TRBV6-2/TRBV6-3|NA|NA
CASSPTADTQYF
TGTGCCAGCAGCCCCACGGCAGATACGCAGTATTTT
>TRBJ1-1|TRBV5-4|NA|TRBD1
CASSSQGGRTEAFF
TGTGCCAGCAGCTCACAGGGGGGGAGGACTGAAGCTTTCTTT
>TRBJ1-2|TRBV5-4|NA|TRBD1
CASSLEQGGAFGYTF
TGTGCCAGCAGCTTGGAACAGGGGGGCGCGTTCGGCTACACCTTC
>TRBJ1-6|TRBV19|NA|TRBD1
CASSIRVRDRGLSPLHF
TGTGCCAGTAGTATCCGTGTCCGGGACAGGGGATTATCACCCCTCCACTTT
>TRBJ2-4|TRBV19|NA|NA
CASSIARDIQYF
TGTGCCAGTAGTATAGCTCGGGACATTCAGTACTTC
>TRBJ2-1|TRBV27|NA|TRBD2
CASSSSGGPPNEQFF
TGTGCCAGCAGTTCTAGCGGGGGCCCCCCCAATGAGCAGTTCTTC
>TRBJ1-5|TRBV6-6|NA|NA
CASSLRRGVSNQPQHF
TGTGCCAGCAGTTTACGTAGGGGCGTTAGCAATCAGCCCCAGCATTTT
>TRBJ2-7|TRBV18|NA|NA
CASSNRERSYEQYF
TGTGCCAGCTCCAACCGGGAGCGCTCCTACGAGCAGTACTTC
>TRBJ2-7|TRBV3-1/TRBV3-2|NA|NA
CASSQQVRNEQYF
TGTGCCAGCAGCCAACAGGTCCGCAACGAGCAGTACTTC
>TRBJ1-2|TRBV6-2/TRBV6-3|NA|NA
CASSRAYGYTF
TGTGCCAGCAGCCGGGCCTATGGCTACACCTTC
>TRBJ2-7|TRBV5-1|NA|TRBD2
CASSTGLAQSYEQYF
TGCGCCAGCAGCACCGGACTAGCGCAATCCTACGAGCAGTACTTC
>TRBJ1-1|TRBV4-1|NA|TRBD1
CASSQDRTGVKNEAFF
TGCGCCAGCAGCCAAGACCGTACAGGGGTAAAAAATGAAGCTTTCTTT
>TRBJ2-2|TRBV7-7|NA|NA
CASSSIQGSGELFF
TGTGCCAGCAGCTCGATTCAGGGATCCGGGGAGCTGTTTTTT
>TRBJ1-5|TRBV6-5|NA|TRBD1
CASTETGGFSQPQHF
TGTGCCAGCACCGAGACAGGGGGCTTCAGTCAGCCCCAGCATTTT
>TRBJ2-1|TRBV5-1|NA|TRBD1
CASSLEGQGYNEQFF
TGCGCCAGCAGCTTGGAGGGACAGGGCTACAATGAGCAGTTCTTC
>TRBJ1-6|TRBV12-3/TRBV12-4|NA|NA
CASNSGLNSPLHF
TGTGCCAGCAATAGCGGCCTGAATTCACCCCTCCACTTT
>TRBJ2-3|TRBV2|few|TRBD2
CASSELAGGLQYF
TGTGCCAGCAGTGAGTTAGCGGGGGGTTTGCAGTATTTT
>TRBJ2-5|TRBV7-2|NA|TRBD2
CASSSGGLQETQYF
TGTGCCAGCAGTAGCGGGGGACTCCAAGAGACCCAGTACTTC
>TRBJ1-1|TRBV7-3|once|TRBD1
CASSLQGGGTEAFF
TGTGCCAGCAGCTTACAGGGGGGAGGCACTGAAGCTTTCTTT
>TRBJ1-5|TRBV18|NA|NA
CASSPSTGGNQPQHF
TGTGCCAGCTCACCAAGTACAGGTGGAAATCAGCCCCAGCATTTT
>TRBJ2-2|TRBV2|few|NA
CASSRTKGAGELFF
TGTGCCAGCAGCAGGACTAAGGGCGCCGGGGAGCTGTTTTTT
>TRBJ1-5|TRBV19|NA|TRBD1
CASGRTGKIQPQHF
TGTGCCAGTGGTCGGACAGGGAAAATCCAGCCCCAGCATTTT
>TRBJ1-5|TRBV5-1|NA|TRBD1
CASSRGTGDQPQHF
TGCGCCAGCAGCCGGGGGACAGGGGATCAGCCCCAGCATTTT
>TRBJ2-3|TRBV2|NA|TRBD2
CASTQEGTSGATQYF
TGTGCCAGCACTCAAGAAGGGACTAGCGGGGCTACGCAGTATTTT
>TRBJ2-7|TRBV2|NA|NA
CASSERVLSYEQYF
TGTGCCAGCAGTGAACGGGTACTCTCCTACGAGCAGTACTTC
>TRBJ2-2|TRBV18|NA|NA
CASSPEQDTGELFF
TGTGCCAGCTCACCAGAACAGGACACCGGGGAGCTGTTTTTT